The 11 T cell receptor beta chains presented below share a single source sample, sequenced in a study of cytomegalovirus exposure and HLA in healthy donors. Both 60 Vbeta primers and 13 Jbeta primers went into the PCR. Repertoires were generated with immunoSEQ multiplex PCR, while TCRdb's copy carries only in-frame clones and drops some. Among some 140,000 clones listed, 73% were seen once. Specimen: PBMCs. The receptors originated from a woman aged 40 to 50 in good health and CMV-seronegative.

The chain combines TRBV27 with TRBJ2-3, with 8 bases lining up with TRBD2. CDR3 length: 17 amino acids. Germline values: CDR1 MNHEY, CDR2 SMNVEV (reference sequence). V dropped 5 bases and J dropped 2; count of bases not matched to a gene: 12. This chain's CDR3 is CASSPALGRGATDTQYF. CDR3 DNA sequence: TGTGCCAGCAGTCCTGCTCTTGGGCGGGGGGCCACAGATACGCAGTATTTT.

The rearrangement links TRBV7-9 to TRBJ2-1, with 8 bases matching TRBD2. CDR3 length: 15 amino acids. The germline CDR1 and CDR2 sequences are SEHNR and FQNEAQ (reference sequence). The V segment lost 5 bases and the J segment 9 bases; nucleotides outside the gene matches: 12. CDR3 region: CASSPRTSRGGEQFF. The CDR3 DNA sequence: TGTGCCAGCAGCCCTAGGACTAGCCGGGGGGGTGAGCAGTTCTTC. Drawing the rest from reference TRBV7-9 and TRBJ2-1, the complete variable domain is DTGVSQNPRHKITKRGQNVTFRCDPISEHNRLYWYRQTLGQGPEFLTYFQNEAQLEKSRLLSDRFSAERPKGSFSTLEIQRTEQGDSAMYLCASSPRTSRGGEQFFGPGTRLTVL.

The rearrangement joins TRBV7-2 to TRBJ2-3, with D possibly TRBD1 on 6 matching bases. The CDR3 spans 15 residues. V was trimmed by 6 bases and J by 2 bases, leaving 15 bases between them. The germline V gene has CDR1 SGHTA and CDR2 FQGNSA. CDR3 in amino acids: CASSLFGTNTDTQYF. For the CDR3, the DNA is TGTGCCAGCAGTCTTTTCGGGACAAACACAGATACGCAGTATTTT.

The V and J genes are TRBV10-3 and TRBJ1-1; 7 positions match TRBD1. Germline values: CDR1 ENHRY, CDR2 SYGVKD. With 0 bases clipped from V and 5 bases from J, the junction kept 6 bases outside the gene matches. This CDR3 region has 15 residues. The CDR3 is CAISESIQGGTEAFF. CDR3 DNA sequence: TGTGCCATCAGTGAGTCGATCCAGGGGGGAACTGAAGCTTTCTTT.

The V and J genes are TRBV6-5 and TRBJ2-3, with unresolved D. Trimming removed 7 bases from V and 1 base from J, with 9 bases in between. This CDR3 has 13 amino acids. From germline, CDR1 is MNHEY and CDR2 SVGAGI. Here the CDR3 DNA reads TGTGCCAGCATCCCCGCGGGCACAGATACGCAGTATTTT. Translated, it gives CASIPAGTDTQYF.

CDR3 sequence reads: CASSERAGGFYTGELFF. The CDR3 DNA reads as TGTGCCAGCAGTGAAAGGGCGGGAGGGTTCTACACCGGGGAGCTGTTTTTT. The genes are TRBV6-1 and TRBJ2-2; 9 bases are shared with TRBD2. Losses at the gene ends were 2 bases for V and 3 bases for J; bases not matched to a gene: 7. This CDR3 contains 17 residues. Germline V gene data show CDR1 as MNHNS and CDR2 as SASEGT.

This chain links TRBV5-4 with TRBJ2-3; TRBD2 is a possible D gene (6 bases). Germline V lookup: CDR1 SGHNT, CDR2 YYREEE (reference sequence). This CDR3 is 16 amino acids long. Trimming stripped 0 bases from V and 3 bases from J, with 14 bases between. The CDR3 region is CASSLAGGAGTDTQYF. In nucleotides, the CDR3 is TGTGCCAGCAGCTTGGCCGGCGGGGCCGGTACAGATACGCAGTATTTT.

In the case of this clone: Other DNA variants within this sample encode the same CDR3. The V gene is TRBV9, the J gene TRBJ1-1, with no clear D. V lost 0 bases and J lost 3, with 6 bases in between. CDR1 is SGDLS and CDR2 is YYNGEE in the germline V gene. The CDR3 has 13 residues. The chain's CDR3 is CASSVGGYTEAFF. The CDR3 DNA reads TGTGCCAGCAGCGTAGGCGGATACACTGAAGCTTTCTTT.

The chain joins TRBV7-3 to TRBJ2-1, with D possibly matching TRBD2 (6 bases). Deletions cut 3 bases from V and 6 bases from J, with 12 bases between. From germline, CDR1 is SGHTA and CDR2 FQGTGA. The CDR3 loop spans 14 amino acids. The CDR3: CASSFEREVNEQFF. The DNA for the CDR3 is TGTGCCAGCAGCTTTGAGAGGGAGGTCAATGAGCAGTTCTTC.

The chain couples TRBV29-1 to TRBJ1-2; D remains ambiguous. Deletions cut 3 bases from V and 0 bases from J, with 26 bases between. CDR3 length equals 19 residues. Per germline, CDR1 SQVTM and CDR2 ANQGSEA. CDR3 bases: TGCAGCGTTGACGACTCGTCGCCGCGAAGGAATATAGCTAACTATGGCTACACCTTC. Amino acids: CSVDDSSPRRNIANYGYTF.

J is TRBJ1-5 and V is TRBV6-6; tentatively, D is TRBD1 (6 bases). The V and J ends lost 4 bases and 3 bases respectively, with 13 bases between them. This CDR3 has 15 residues. Germline V gene data show CDR1 as MNHNY and CDR2 as SVGAGI (reference sequence). As DNA, the CDR3 is TGTGCCAGCAGTTTTTCAGGGGAGCCCAATCAGCCCCAGCATTTT. As protein: CASSFSGEPNQPQHF.